This entry features one T cell receptor (beta chain) sequence. What it recognizes is unknown. V was pared by 2 bases and J by 7 bases, with 15 bases between. The germline V gene encodes CDR1 SGHDT and CDR2 YYEEEE. CDR3 length: 15 residues. This record belongs to a study of T-cell reconstitution after alpha-beta-depleted transplantation in children. Study-wide points: Some patients showed high day-60 TCRbeta diversity, which derived from surviving recipient T cells and thymic progenitors. Counts and diversity of T cells one year after transplant came mostly from newly produced T cells. About two months after transplant, alpha-beta T cells reportedly came from several hundred expanded graft clones.

Preparation of the TCRbeta library used unique molecular identifiers. One entry per CDR3 protein, called by TCRdb with MiXCR from the PCR reads. Here the sample spans around 50,000 distinct CDR3 sequences, roughly half being singletons. This clonotype was sampled from a boy younger than two with SCID, due to receive a stem cell transplant. This chain links TRBV5-6 with TRBJ1-4, with D unclear. This sample comprised peripheral blood, obtained before TCRalphabeta/CD19-depleted stem cell transplant. CDR3 loop: CASSFFALNIEKLFF. DNA for the CDR3: TGTGCCAGCAGCTTCTTTGCGTTGAATATTGAAAAACTGTTTTTT.